This record concerns one T cell receptor beta chain sequence. This sample stems from a study of blood T cell repertoires in COVID-19. At the level of the study: Researchers got acute and convalescent COVID-19 samples from the United States, Italy and Spain.

The CDR3 loop spans 17 amino acids. Method: immunoSEQ multiplex PCR; TCRdb's copy keeps in-frame clones and lacks some. The repertoire holds 150,000 to 200,000 clones, with roughly nine tenths as singletons. The receptor was derived from a man aged 65-85 years with active or convalescent COVID-19. This sequence joins TRBV21-1 and TRBJ2-5; the table's D call of TRBD1 was not tested on the DNA. TRBV21-1 is a pseudogene locus. Sequencing was done on a sample of peripheral blood. The CDR3 reads CASSGNTGGPTQETQYF. The CDR3 region has the DNA TGTGCCAGCAGCGGAAACACAGGGGGCCCTACCCAAGAGACCCAGTACTTC.